Sequencing of this T cell receptor (beta chain) was carried out in a study of T cell repertoires in cytomegalovirus infection. Study details: Both CMV infection and a matching HLA type were indicated by public TCR beta signatures.

TCRdb reprocessed the reads via MiXCR and lists one record per CDR3 protein. The sample has under 150,000 distinct CDR3 sequences; 7% to 10% are singletons. This clonotype occurred many times. Its specificity is not known. Trimming took 3 bases from V and 1 from J, leaving 12 bases between them. The CDR3 extends over 15 amino acids. Germline V CDR1 and CDR2: KGHSH, LQKENI. Whole-study results and caveats: HLA-C-restricted, CMV-specific TCR beta clonotypes were dominant ex vivo.

The gene calls are TRBV18 and TRBJ1-1; tentative D call: TRBD1 (5 bases). Sequences were obtained from PBMCs. This clonotype was sampled from a human donor in good health (CMV status not recorded). Some clones in this sample may be carry-over from other donors' samples. The CDR3 region has the DNA TGTGCCAGCTCACCTCGAGGACAATCGAACACTGAAGCTTTCTTT. This translates into CASSPRGQSNTEAFF.